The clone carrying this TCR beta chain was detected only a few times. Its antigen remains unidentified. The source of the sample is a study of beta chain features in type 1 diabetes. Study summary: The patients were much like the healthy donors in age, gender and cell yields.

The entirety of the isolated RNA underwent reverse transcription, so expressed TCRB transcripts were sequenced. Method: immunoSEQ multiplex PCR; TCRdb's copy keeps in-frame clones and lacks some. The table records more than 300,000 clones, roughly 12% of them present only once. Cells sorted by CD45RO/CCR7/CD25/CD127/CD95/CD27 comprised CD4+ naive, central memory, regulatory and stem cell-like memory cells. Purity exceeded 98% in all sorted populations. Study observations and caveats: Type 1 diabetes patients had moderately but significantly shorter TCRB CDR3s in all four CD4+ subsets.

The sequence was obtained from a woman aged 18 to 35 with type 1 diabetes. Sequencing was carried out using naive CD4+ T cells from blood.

The CDR3 sequence is CASSPGTTGDTQYF. The CDR3 DNA is TGTGCCAGCAGCCCAGGGACAACGGGGGATACGCAGTATTTT. The chain employs TRBV7-3 and TRBJ2-3, with D perhaps matching TRBD1 (6 bases). CDR1 and CDR2 (germline): SGHTA, FQGTGA. This CDR3 has 14 amino acids. Deletions cut 5 bases from V and 6 bases from J, with 15 bases between.